One sample yielded the 9 T cell receptor beta chains listed below, sequenced in a study of beta chain features in type 1 diabetes. The study reverse transcribed the entire isolated RNA, so it sequenced expressed TCRB transcripts. Sequenced by immunoSEQ multiplex PCR; TCRdb stores in-frame clones only, minus some. The sample shows around 400,000 clones, around 12% of them seen only once. Sample: naive CD4+ T cells from blood. The source is a man younger than 35 in good health.

This clone was picked up a small number of times. CDR3 loop: CASSDDRPHYGYTF. The CDR3, as DNA: TGTGCCAGCAGTGACGACAGGCCTCACTATGGCTACACCTTC. The chain couples TRBV2 to TRBJ1-2; D possibly corresponds to TRBD1 (6 bases). V was cut by 3 bases and J by 3 bases, with 11 bases left in between. CDR1 SNHLY and CDR2 FYNNEI come from the germline V gene. This CDR3 has 14 residues. The complete variable domain, with remaining parts taken from reference TRBV2 and TRBJ1-2, reads EPEVTQTPSHQVTQMGQEVILRCVPISNHLYFYWYRQILGQKVEFLVSFYNNEISEKSEIFDDQFSVERPDGSNFTLKIRSTKLEDSAMYFCASSDDRPHYGYTFGSGTRLTVV.

This clone turned up a few times. This chain links TRBV7-2 with TRBJ2-2; TRBD2 matches 11 bases. CDR1 SGHTA and CDR2 FQGNSA come from the germline V gene. Unmatched junction bases numbered 7, after V lost 1 base and J lost 6 bases. The CDR3 runs to 17 residues. The CDR3 sequence is CASSLVGTSGNAGELFF. The CDR3, as DNA: TGTGCCAGCAGCTTAGTAGGGACTAGCGGAAACGCCGGGGAGCTGTTTTTT. Using reference TRBV7-2 and TRBJ2-2 for the parts outside the CDR3, the full variable domain is GAGVSQSPSNKVTEKGKDVELRCDPISGHTALYWYRQSLGQGLEFLIYFQGNSAPDKSGLPSDRFSAERTGGSVSTLTIQRTQQEDSAVYLCASSLVGTSGNAGELFFGEGSRLTVL.

The chain couples TRBV7-2 to TRBJ2-3; D gene unclear. Germline-derived CDR1 and CDR2 are SGHTA and FQGNSA. The CDR3 extends over 15 amino acids. V was trimmed by 6 bases and J by 0 bases, leaving 13 bases between them. DNA of the CDR3: TGTGCCAGCAGATTCGCGGCCACTAGCACAGATACGCAGTATTTT. This encodes CASRFAATSTDTQYF.

The chain has TRBV19 and TRBJ1-6, with a possible D match to TRBD1 (5 bases). The CDR3 contains 15 residues. Germline lookup yields CDR1 LNHDA and CDR2 SQIVND (reference sequence). V dropped 10 bases and J dropped 6 bases, with 19 bases sitting between them. The DNA for the CDR3 is TGTGCCACCCCAAGGAGTGCAGGGTGTAATTCACCCCTCCACTTT. This gives the protein CATPRSAGCNSPLHF.

This clone was counted between two and nine times. V is TRBV6-5 and J is TRBJ2-5, with D perhaps matching TRBD2 (5 bases). This CDR3 has 16 amino acids. Trimming cost V 0 bases and J 3 bases, with 14 bases left between them. CDR1 is MNHEY, CDR2 SVGAGI, per germline. The DNA of the CDR3 is TGTGCCAGCAGTTACTCTTTGATAGCGACAAAAGAGACCCAGTACTTC. This encodes CASSYSLIATKETQYF.

This clone has only a few counts. The CDR3 nucleotides are TGTGCCAGCAGCGCGCCAGAGGGAGCGGGCCCTTGGGATGAGCAGTTCTTC. This codes for CASSAPEGAGPWDEQFF. The genes are TRBV9 and TRBJ2-1, with D tentatively TRBD2 (6 bases). Trimming took 3 bases from V and 8 from J, leaving 24 bases between them. The CDR3 consists of 17 residues. Germline loops: CDR1 SGDLS, CDR2 YYNGEE. Based on the CDR3 plus reference TRBV9 and TRBJ2-1, the full variable domain is DSGVTQTPKHLITATGQRVTLRCSPRSGDLSVYWYQQSLDQGLQFLIQYYNGEERAKGNILERFSAQQFPDLHSELNLSSLELGDSALYFCASSAPEGAGPWDEQFFGPGTRLTVL.

This clone occurred a few times. The chain recombines TRBV7-2 with TRBJ1-1; TRBD1 matches at 9 bases. J lost 5 bases, V lost 5 bases, and 9 bases had no gene match. The CDR3 contains 15 residues. Germline V gene data show CDR1 as SGHTA and CDR2 as FQGNSA. This chain's CDR3 is CASSPRDRVWTEAFF. The CDR3 DNA is TGTGCCAGCAGCCCAAGGGACAGGGTGTGGACTGAAGCTTTCTTT.

Only a few counts were recorded for this clone. This chain joins TRBV28 and TRBJ2-1, with D possibly matching TRBD1 (7 bases). This CDR3 region has 14 residues. Germline values: CDR1 MDHEN, CDR2 SYDVKM. V was shortened by 5 bases and J by 8 bases, with 16 bases between the two germline ends. CDR3 loop: CASSGPQGRHEQFF. The CDR3, as DNA: TGTGCCAGCAGTGGCCCACAGGGGAGGCATGAGCAGTTCTTC.

The V call is TRBV7-2, the J call TRBJ2-5; 7 bases are a match to TRBD2. The CDR3 totals 15 residues. CDR1 and CDR2 (germline): SGHTA, FQGNSA. V gave up 5 bases and J gave up 1 base; unmatched junction bases: 7. The CDR3 sequence: CASSLSGLVQETQYF. CDR3 sequence (DNA): TGTGCCAGCAGCCTATCCGGACTAGTCCAAGAGACCCAGTACTTC. Full variable domain (missing parts from reference TRBV7-2 and TRBJ2-5): GAGVSQSPSNKVTEKGKDVELRCDPISGHTALYWYRQSLGQGLEFLIYFQGNSAPDKSGLPSDRFSAERTGGSVSTLTIQRTQQEDSAVYLCASSLSGLVQETQYFGPGTRLLVL.